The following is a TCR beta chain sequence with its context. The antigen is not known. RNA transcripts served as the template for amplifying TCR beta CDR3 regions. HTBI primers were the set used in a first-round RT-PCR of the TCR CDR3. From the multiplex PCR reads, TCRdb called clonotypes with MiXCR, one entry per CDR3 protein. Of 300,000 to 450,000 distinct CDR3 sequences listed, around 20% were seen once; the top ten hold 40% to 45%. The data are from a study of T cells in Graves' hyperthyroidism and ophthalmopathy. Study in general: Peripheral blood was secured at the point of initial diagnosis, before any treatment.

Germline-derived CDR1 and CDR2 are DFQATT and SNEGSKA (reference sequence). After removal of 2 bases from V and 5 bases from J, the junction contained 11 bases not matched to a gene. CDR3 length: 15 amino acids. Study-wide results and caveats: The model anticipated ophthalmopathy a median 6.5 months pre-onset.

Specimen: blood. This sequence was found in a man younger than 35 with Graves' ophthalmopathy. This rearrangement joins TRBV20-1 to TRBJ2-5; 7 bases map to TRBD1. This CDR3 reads CSARRGQALGETQYF. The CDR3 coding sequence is TGCAGTGCTAGACGTGGACAGGCACTAGGGGAGACCCAGTACTTC.